This T cell receptor beta chain was observed in a study of T cell responses to AZD1222 COVID-19 vaccine. Using immunoSEQ multiplex PCR, the repertoire was profiled, and TCRdb retains in-frame clones only, with some absent. Of fewer than 150,000 clones listed, over 85% are singletons. CDR1 is SGHKS and CDR2 is YYEKEE in the germline V gene (reference sequence). This CDR3 contains 14 residues. V lost 4 bases to trimming and J lost 6 bases; unmatched junction nucleotides: 8. Note on this clone: What it binds is unknown.

Whole-study findings and limits: Only a handful of AZD1222 recipients were seropositive at baseline. Nearly half of unique spike-specific TCRs reportedly avoided B.1.351 and B.1.1.7 mutated regions. Following two doses of AZD1222, Spike-specific TCR breadth and depth rose. Sampling captured repertoires only after the peak T cell response.

This specimen consisted of peripheral blood, obtained on day 0 of AZD1222 vaccination. The clonotype was recovered from an adult in good health. The V call is TRBV5-5, the J call TRBJ1-2; 8 nucleotides line up with TRBD1. CDR3 DNA sequence: TGTGCCAGCAGCAAGTGGACAGGGACGGATGGCTACACCTTC. Translating gives CASSKWTGTDGYTF.